Below are 25 T cell receptor beta chains sequenced from a single sample in a study of identifying expanded T cells in peripheral blood (dated by TCRdb to the late 2010s). Library preparation used the immunoSEQ multiplex PCR assay. The immuneACCESS repertoire file appears here via TCRdb, limited to in-frame rearrangements. These files lack a portion of the clones; in checked studies, under half of the deficit traces to unresolved V genes, and the cause of the others is not known. Across this sample there are roughly 81,000 clones, with over 80% seen only once. Together, the top ten hold 20% of the sample. Source material: blood. Every receptor here comes from a person between 18 and 75 years old in good health.

CDR3 amino acids: CASSPGTVISGNTIYF. The DNA of the CDR3 is TGTGCCAGCAGCCCCGGGACCGTCATCTCTGGAAACACCATATATTTT. This chain connects TRBV7-9 to TRBJ1-3; the D gene is possibly TRBD1 (5 bases). Trimming stripped 5 bases from V and 0 bases from J, with 14 bases between. Germline CDR1 is SEHNR and CDR2 is FQNEAQ (reference sequence). The CDR3 is 16 amino acids.

The J gene is TRBJ2-7, the V gene TRBV10-2; 7 bases line up with TRBD2. CDR3 size: 16 residues. Germline V gene sequence: CDR1 WSHSY, CDR2 SAAADI. After removal of 4 bases from V and 0 bases from J, the junction contained 9 bases not matched to a gene. For the CDR3, the DNA is TGCGCCAGCAGTGTTCCGAGGGAGGGCACCTCCTACGAGCAGTACTTC. The encoded protein is CASSVPREGTSYEQYF.

The chain recombines TRBV5-4 with TRBJ2-5; TRBD2 matches 15 bases. V dropped 2 bases and J dropped 4; count of bases not matched to a gene: 6. This CDR3 region has 17 residues. In germline, CDR1 is SGHNT, CDR2 YYREEE (reference sequence). CDR3 nucleotide sequence: TGTGCCAGCAGCTTAATACCGGGACTAGCGGGAGGAGAGACCCAGTACTTC. Protein sequence: CASSLIPGLAGGETQYF.

The chain links TRBV7-2 to TRBJ1-2, with D hard to call. This CDR3 comprises 15 residues. CDR1 SGHTA and CDR2 FQGNSA come from the germline V gene. V dropped 5 bases and J dropped 10 bases, with 23 bases sitting between them. The CDR3 DNA reads TGTGCCAGCAGCCTCTCCCTGCTTGCAGGAGCTGACTACACCTTC. It translates to CASSLSLLAGADYTF.

The rearrangement links TRBV7-9 to TRBJ2-3, with D hard to call. V was cut by 4 bases and J by 3 bases, with 8 bases left in between. This CDR3 has 13 residues. The germline gives CDR1 SEHNR, CDR2 FQNEAQ (reference sequence). The CDR3 here is CASSSPWTDTQYF. DNA of the CDR3: TGTGCCAGCAGCTCCCCATGGACAGATACGCAGTATTTT.

This rearrangement joins TRBV7-2 to TRBJ2-5; 9 bases are a match to TRBD1. CDR1 is SGHTA and CDR2 is FQGNSA in the germline V gene. Trimming cost V 3 bases and J 5 bases; bases outside gene matches: 4. There are 14 residues in the CDR3. The CDR3 here is CASSFDRGFETQYF. For the CDR3, the DNA is TGTGCCAGCAGCTTCGACAGGGGGTTTGAGACCCAGTACTTC.

The rearrangement links TRBV19 to TRBJ2-1, with TRBD2 matching 10 bases. Germline V gene sequence: CDR1 LNHDA, CDR2 SQIVND (reference sequence). The CDR3 is 17 residues long. The V gene end was trimmed by 3 bases and the J gene end by 3 bases; junction bases not matched to a gene: 8. CDR3 loop: CASSMAVAGGDYNEQFF. The CDR3 bases are TGTGCCAGTAGTATGGCAGTAGCGGGGGGAGACTACAATGAGCAGTTCTTC.

This rearrangement joins TRBV28 to TRBJ2-7, with 8 bases fitting TRBD1. The CDR3 runs 13 residues. V shed 7 bases, J shed 6 bases, and the junction held 8 bases outside the gene matches. CDR1 is MDHEN and CDR2 is SYDVKM in the germline V gene. The CDR3 spells CASKRGQGGEQYF. In nucleotides, the CDR3 is TGTGCCAGCAAAAGAGGACAGGGCGGCGAGCAGTACTTC.

This clone was detected only a few times. The rearrangement joins TRBV19 to TRBJ1-5; D might be TRBD1 (5 bases). Trimming pared 3 bases from V and 3 bases from J, leaving 9 bases between. This CDR3 spans 14 amino acids. Germline V lookup: CDR1 LNHDA, CDR2 SQIVND (reference sequence). The CDR3 sequence: CASSIGGNNQPQHF. The DNA of the CDR3 is TGTGCCAGTAGTATTGGGGGAAACAATCAGCCCCAGCATTTT.

The chain recombines TRBV6-5 with TRBJ2-1, with 10 bases matching TRBD2. CDR3 length equals 16 residues. Germline CDR1 is MNHEY and CDR2 is SVGAGI. Trimming removed 2 bases from V and 5 bases from J; junction bases left unmatched: 6. Here the CDR3 reads CASSYRTSGVNNEQFF. CDR3 DNA sequence: TGTGCCAGCAGTTACCGGACTAGCGGAGTTAACAATGAGCAGTTCTTC.

The chain recombines TRBV4-2 with TRBJ1-5, with unresolved D. Germline loops: CDR1 LGHNA, CDR2 YNFKEQ. V was clipped by 4 bases and J by 7 bases, with 14 bases between them. This CDR3 comprises 14 residues. The CDR3 DNA reads TGTGCCAGCAGCCTTGGACTTGCAGACCAGCCCCAGCATTTT. Translated, it gives CASSLGLADQPQHF.

V usage is TRBV5-1 and J usage is TRBJ2-5; 9 nucleotides agree with TRBD1. V trimming: 0 bases; J trimming: 3 bases; junction bases outside the gene matches: 18. The CDR3 sequence is 20 residues long. Germline V gene sequence: CDR1 SGHRS, CDR2 YFSETQ. The CDR3 sequence is CASSLVGVRGQGLPEETQYF. In DNA form, the CDR3 reads TGCGCCAGCAGCTTGGTTGGGGTAAGGGGACAGGGCCTACCCGAAGAGACCCAGTACTTC.

This clone has a handful of counts. The chain combines TRBV9 with TRBJ2-1; perhaps TRBD2 as D (6 bases). Germline assignment: CDR1 SGDLS and CDR2 YYNGEE. The ends were cut back, 4 bases at V and 9 bases at J, with 14 bases in the middle. The CDR3 runs 13 residues. CDR3 DNA sequence: TGTGCCAGCAGCCTCTCGGGGGTAAGTGAGCAGTTCTTC. Protein product: CASSLSGVSEQFF.

The chain uses TRBV27 and TRBJ1-5; maybe TRBD1 (5 bases). Trimming shortened V by 2 bases and J by 3 bases, and 11 bases separated the two germline ends. Germline V lookup: CDR1 MNHEY, CDR2 SMNVEV (reference sequence). The CDR3 has 15 residues. CDR3 nucleotide sequence: TGTGCCAGCAGTTTAGAGGGCAGGGTCAATCAGCCCCAGCATTTT. Encoded protein: CASSLEGRVNQPQHF.

V usage is TRBV28 and J usage is TRBJ1-4; no firm D call. Deletions cut 4 bases from V and 4 bases from J, with 10 bases between. The CDR3 has 14 amino acids. Germline lookup yields CDR1 MDHEN and CDR2 SYDVKM. The CDR3 sequence is CASSSADRNEKLFF. In DNA, the CDR3 is TGTGCCAGCAGTTCGGCGGACCGTAATGAAAAACTGTTTTTT.

This clone was seen only once. The J gene is TRBJ2-1, the V gene TRBV11-2, with 8 nucleotides matching TRBD1. Trimming at V came to 1 base and at J to 0 bases, leaving 2 bases not matched to a gene. Germline CDR1 and CDR2: SGHAT and FQNNGV. CDR3 length: 16 amino acids. Here the CDR3 DNA reads TGTGCCAGCAGCTTAGGGACAGGGAGCTCCTACAATGAGCAGTTCTTC. This codes for CASSLGTGSSYNEQFF.

The V gene is TRBV2, the J gene TRBJ2-1; TRBD2 is a possible D gene (6 bases). Deletions cut 1 base from V and 0 bases from J, with 10 bases between. The CDR3 consists of 16 residues. CDR1 is SNHLY, CDR2 FYNNEI, per germline. CDR3 amino acids: CASSEVAGYSYNEQFF. DNA for the CDR3: TGTGCCAGCAGTGAAGTGGCGGGGTACTCCTACAATGAGCAGTTCTTC.

This rearrangement joins TRBV9 to TRBJ2-2; 11 nucleotides match TRBD2. Trimming took 4 bases from V and 1 from J; bases not matched to a gene: 6. This CDR3 is built from 17 residues. Looked up from germline, CDR1 is SGDLS and CDR2 is YYNGEE. The CDR3 protein is CASSNPLAGGNTGELFF. The CDR3, as DNA: TGTGCCAGCAGCAACCCCCTAGCGGGAGGGAACACCGGGGAGCTGTTTTTT.

This clone was counted once. This sequence joins TRBV5-1 and TRBJ2-2; D could derive from TRBD1 or TRBD2 (5 bases each). The CDR3 loop spans 16 amino acids. Trimming left V 4 bases short and J 6 bases short, with 19 bases between. Germline CDR1 SGHRS, CDR2 YFSETQ. The CDR3 sequence: CASSLVTRGSPGELFF. The CDR3, as DNA: TGCGCCAGCAGCCTAGTGACGAGGGGCAGCCCCGGGGAGCTGTTTTTT.

V usage is TRBV28 and J usage is TRBJ1-2; 9 bases are a match to TRBD1. The germline V gene encodes CDR1 MDHEN and CDR2 SYDVKM. V dropped 6 bases and J dropped 6; count of bases not matched to a gene: 5. CDR3 size: 13 residues. The CDR3 DNA reads TGTGCCAGCAGACCTACAGGGGGCGATGGCTACACCTTC. This translates into CASRPTGGDGYTF.

This clone was detected once. The chain combines TRBV5-4 with TRBJ1-6; 10 positions agree with TRBD1. CDR3 size: 16 residues. Germline V gives CDR1 SGHNT, CDR2 YYREEE (reference sequence). Losses at the gene ends were 6 bases for V and 5 bases for J; bases not matched to a gene: 8. CDR3 sequence (DNA): TGTGCCAGCACATCGGACAGGGGGGGGAATAATTCACCCCTCCACTTT. Its translation: CASTSDRGGNNSPLHF. Supplemented by reference TRBV5-4 and TRBJ1-6, the full variable domain reads ETGVTQSPTHLIKTRGQQVTLRCSSQSGHNTVSWYQQALGQGPQFIFQYYREEENGRGNFPPRFSGLQFPNYSSELNVNALELDDSALYLCASTSDRGGNNSPLHFGNGTRLTVT.

This chain links TRBV9 with TRBJ2-7; the match to TRBD2 covers 7 bases. In germline, CDR1 is SGDLS, CDR2 YYNGEE. The CDR3 contains 14 residues. V lost 3 bases to trimming and J lost 2 bases; unmatched junction nucleotides: 5. CDR3: CASSAGLLAYEQYF. The CDR3 DNA reads TGTGCCAGCAGCGCGGGACTATTAGCCTACGAGCAGTACTTC.

The J gene is TRBJ2-7, the V gene TRBV10-3; D remains ambiguous. Germline V CDR1 and CDR2: ENHRY, SYGVKD. The CDR3 has 14 amino acids. Trimming took off 0 bases at V and 3 bases at J, with 9 bases between the two ends. CDR3 protein: CAISESELDYEQYF. DNA of the CDR3: TGTGCCATCAGTGAGTCGGAGTTGGACTACGAGCAGTACTTC.

The genes are TRBV7-2 and TRBJ2-7; possible D gene TRBD2, 6 bases. Deletions cut 1 base from V and 3 bases from J, with 10 bases between. The CDR3 loop spans 14 amino acids. CDR1 SGHTA and CDR2 FQGNSA come from the germline V gene. The CDR3 DNA is TGTGCCAGCAGCTTAGGAGTGGGAGGCTACGAGCAGTACTTC. Residues: CASSLGVGGYEQYF.

This clone occurred once. The chain recombines TRBV9 with TRBJ2-3; D unclear. Germline CDR1 reads SGDLS; CDR2 reads YYNGEE. The germline V and J ends were trimmed by 4 bases and 2 bases, with 11 bases remaining between them. This CDR3 has 14 amino acids. CDR3 sequence (DNA): TGTGCCAGCAGCCCCGTCGGGCTCACAGATACGCAGTATTTT. Its protein product is CASSPVGLTDTQYF. Based on the CDR3 plus reference TRBV9 and TRBJ2-3, the full variable domain is DSGVTQTPKHLITATGQRVTLRCSPRSGDLSVYWYQQSLDQGLQFLIQYYNGEERAKGNILERFSAQQFPDLHSELNLSSLELGDSALYFCASSPVGLTDTQYFGPGTRLTVL.